Presented here are 17 T cell receptor beta chains from one specimen sequenced in a study of CD8+ T cells in alopecia areata. Stated treatment: oral pan-JAK inhibitor, 5-10 mg twice daily. Sequencing relied on a cDNA template that was reverse transcribed from extracted RNA. TCRdb keeps only in-frame clones here, not all; method: immunoSEQ multiplex PCR. Of around 190,000 clones listed, roughly 64% are singletons. Sequenced here: CD4+ T cells sorted from blood, sampled at week 4, from a patient treated with tofacitinib. The receptors were sampled from a human donor with alopecia areata.

The V and J genes are TRBV29-1 and TRBJ2-3, with D hard to call. The V gene's germline CDR1 is SQVTM and CDR2 ANQGSEA. The CDR3 has 12 residues. The V and J ends lost 0 bases and 5 bases respectively, with 6 bases between them. In nucleotides, the CDR3 is TGCAGCGTTGAAGAGGGCGGAGATACGCAGTATTTT. Translation: CSVEEGGDTQYF.

The chain is built from TRBV29-1 and TRBJ2-2; TRBD2 is a possible D gene (5 bases). CDR1 and CDR2 from the germline V gene are SQVTM and ANQGSEA. There are 13 residues in the CDR3. Trimming stripped 4 bases from V and 7 bases from J, with 13 bases between. The CDR3 is CSVGVGGGGELFF. CDR3 bases: TGCAGCGTTGGGGTAGGAGGCGGCGGGGAGCTGTTTTTT.

A few counts support this clone. V and J are TRBV7-9 and TRBJ1-1; D not resolved. Germline V gene sequence: CDR1 SEHNR, CDR2 FQNEAQ (reference sequence). Deletions cut 4 bases from V and 0 bases from J, with 6 bases between. The CDR3 covers 13 residues. DNA of the CDR3: TGTGCCAGCAGCTCCTTAATGAACACTGAAGCTTTCTTT. Amino acids: CASSSLMNTEAFF. The complete variable domain, with remaining parts taken from reference TRBV7-9 and TRBJ1-1, reads DTGVSQNPRHKITKRGQNVTFRCDPISEHNRLYWYRQTLGQGPEFLTYFQNEAQLEKSRLLSDRFSAERPKGSFSTLEIQRTEQGDSAMYLCASSSLMNTEAFFGQGTRLTVV.

This clone was observed a few times. The chain is built from TRBV9 and TRBJ2-3, with 10 nucleotides matching TRBD1. The CDR3 has 14 residues. Germline trimming cut 0 bases from V and 5 bases from J; bases unmatched to any gene: 0. CDR1 SGDLS and CDR2 YYNGEE come from the germline V gene. CDR3 sequence (DNA): TGTGCCAGCAGCGTAGGGACAGGGGGAGATACGCAGTATTTT. It specifies CASSVGTGGDTQYF.

The chain employs TRBV12-5 and TRBJ1-1; 8 bases match TRBD1. The CDR3 is 16 amino acids. Germline V gene lookup returns CDR1 LGHNT and CDR2 FRNRAP. Trimming at V came to 2 bases and at J to 6 bases, leaving 11 bases not matched to a gene. This CDR3 is CASGLPPGTGAAEAFF. Written as DNA, the CDR3 is TGTGCTAGTGGTTTGCCTCCCGGGACAGGAGCGGCTGAAGCTTTCTTT.

A few counts support this clone. This sequence joins TRBV30 and TRBJ1-1, with 7 bases that match TRBD1. The germline V gene has CDR1 GTSNPN and CDR2 SVGIG (reference sequence). CDR3 size: 10 residues. Trimming at V came to 6 bases and at J to 11 bases, leaving 6 bases not matched to a gene. CDR3 residues: CACHRGFAFF. The CDR3 DNA reads as TGTGCCTGCCACAGGGGATTTGCTTTCTTT.

The gene calls are TRBV9 and TRBJ2-2, with D uncertain. V was shortened by 4 bases and J by 1 base, with 11 bases between the two germline ends. Per germline, CDR1 SGDLS and CDR2 YYNGEE. The CDR3 has 15 residues. DNA of the CDR3: TGTGCCAGCAGCCTCTCTACAGTGAACACCGGGGAGCTGTTTTTT. This gives the protein CASSLSTVNTGELFF.

The chain couples TRBV6-5 to TRBJ2-3; D is unresolved. The CDR3 contains 15 residues. The V end lost 5 bases, the J end lost 0 bases, and 12 bases lay between the germline ends. CDR1 is MNHEY and CDR2 is SVGAGI in the germline V gene. CDR3 nucleotides: TGTGCCAGCAGTACAACGGTAACTAGCACAGATACGCAGTATTTT. This gives the protein CASSTTVTSTDTQYF.

This clone has just a few counts. The chain joins TRBV7-9 to TRBJ2-5; maybe TRBD1 (5 bases). This CDR3 region has 15 residues. Germline values: CDR1 SEHNR, CDR2 FQNEAQ (reference sequence). The V end was cut by 0 bases, the J end by 3 bases, with 11 bases between. CDR3 nucleotides: TGTGCCAGCAGCTTAGCGGGCAGGGAAGAAGAGACCCAGTACTTC. This codes for CASSLAGREEETQYF. The full variable domain, rest sourced from reference TRBV7-9 and TRBJ2-5, is DTGVSQNPRHKITKRGQNVTFRCDPISEHNRLYWYRQTLGQGPEFLTYFQNEAQLEKSRLLSDRFSAERPKGSFSTLEIQRTEQGDSAMYLCASSLAGREEETQYFGPGTRLLVL.

The chain uses TRBV6-5 and TRBJ2-3; D ambiguous. Germline values: CDR1 MNHEY, CDR2 SVGAGI. This CDR3 spans 13 amino acids. V lost 5 bases, J lost 1 base, and 7 bases lay in between. The CDR3 sequence is CASSQPGTDTQYF. The CDR3 region has the DNA TGTGCCAGCAGTCAGCCGGGCACAGATACGCAGTATTTT.

The count of this clone is one. The rearrangement uses TRBV7-8 and TRBJ1-5; D perhaps matches TRBD1 (5 bases). The CDR3 loop spans 16 amino acids. Germline V gives CDR1 SGHVS, CDR2 FQNEAQ. The V gene lost 1 base and the J gene lost 4 bases, with 14 bases spanning the gap. CDR3 residues: CASSLDGAGRNQPQHF. CDR3 DNA: TGTGCCAGCAGCTTAGACGGTGCAGGGAGGAATCAGCCCCAGCATTTT.

The chain uses TRBV4-2 and TRBJ1-5; 7 bases align to TRBD1. After removal of 4 bases from V and 4 bases from J, the junction contained 10 bases not matched to a gene. Per germline, CDR1 LGHNA and CDR2 YNFKEQ. The length of the CDR3 is 16 residues. Here the CDR3 reads CASSPRSGQPNQPQHF. For the CDR3, the DNA is TGTGCCAGCAGCCCAAGGTCGGGACAGCCTAATCAGCCCCAGCATTTT.

The chain uses TRBV30 and TRBJ1-6; 7 positions match TRBD1. Trimming cost V 5 bases and J 5 bases; bases outside gene matches: 9. Germline assignment: CDR1 GTSNPN and CDR2 SVGIG (reference sequence). The CDR3 sequence is 15 residues long. CDR3 nucleotides: TGTGCCTGGGCCCATCTGGGACAGCATAATTCACCCCTCCACTTT. The encoded protein is CAWAHLGQHNSPLHF.

The genes are TRBV11-3 and TRBJ2-5, with TRBD1 identical over 9 bases. The CDR3 spans 15 residues. With 5 bases clipped from V and 0 bases from J, the junction kept 4 bases outside the gene matches. CDR1 is SGHNT, CDR2 YENEEA, per germline. Here the CDR3 reads CASSIGQGYQETQYF. DNA of the CDR3: TGTGCCAGCAGCATTGGACAGGGGTACCAAGAGACCCAGTACTTC.

Concerning this clone: Other DNA sequences in the sample encode the same CDR3. The genes are TRBV6-5 and TRBJ1-6; the match to TRBD1 covers 7 bases. The CDR3 has 14 residues. The germline gives CDR1 MNHEY, CDR2 SVGAGI. Trimming at V came to 4 bases and at J to 6 bases, leaving 3 bases not matched to a gene. DNA for the CDR3: TGTGCCAGCAGTTCGACAGGGCGTAATTCACCCCTCCACTTT. Amino acids: CASSSTGRNSPLHF.

A few counts support this clone. The sample has other DNA sequences that encode this CDR3 too. The V call is TRBV5-1, the J call TRBJ2-1; TRBD2 might be the D (6 bases). The CDR3 runs to 13 residues. Trimming took 4 bases from V and 5 from J, leaving 10 bases between them. Germline CDR1 SGHRS, CDR2 YFSETQ. The CDR3 reads CASSPGTHNEQFF. The CDR3 DNA sequence: TGCGCCAGCAGCCCGGGGACTCACAATGAGCAGTTCTTC.

This clone was seen once. The V and J genes are TRBV29-1 and TRBJ2-7; D tentatively fits TRBD1 or TRBD2 (5 bases each). This CDR3 has 16 residues. The germline V gene has CDR1 SQVTM and CDR2 ANQGSEA. V lost 3 bases and J lost 2, with 20 bases in between. The CDR3 DNA reads TGCAGCGTTGAGGGGCTCTACGGTCCGGGAACCTACGAGCAGTACTTC. This translates into CSVEGLYGPGTYEQYF.